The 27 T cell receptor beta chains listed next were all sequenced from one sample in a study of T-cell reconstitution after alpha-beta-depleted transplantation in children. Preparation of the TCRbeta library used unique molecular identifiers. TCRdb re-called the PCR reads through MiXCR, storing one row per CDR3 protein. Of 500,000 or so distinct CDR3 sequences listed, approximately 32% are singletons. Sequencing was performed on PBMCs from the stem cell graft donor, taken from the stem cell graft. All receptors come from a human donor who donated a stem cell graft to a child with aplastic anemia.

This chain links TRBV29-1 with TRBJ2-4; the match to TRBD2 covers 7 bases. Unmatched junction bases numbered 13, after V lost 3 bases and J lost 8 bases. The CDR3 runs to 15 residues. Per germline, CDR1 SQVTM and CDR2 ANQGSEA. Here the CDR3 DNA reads TGCAGCGTTGAGAAGCGGGGCGGGAAACGCGACATTCAGTACTTC. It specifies CSVEKRGGKRDIQYF.

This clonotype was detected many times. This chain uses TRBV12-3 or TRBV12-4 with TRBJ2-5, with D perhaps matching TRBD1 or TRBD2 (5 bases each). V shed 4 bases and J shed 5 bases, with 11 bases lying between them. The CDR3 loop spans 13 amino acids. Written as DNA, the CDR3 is TGTGCCAGCAGTTCGGGGACGGTTGAGACCCAGTACTTC. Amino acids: CASSSGTVETQYF.

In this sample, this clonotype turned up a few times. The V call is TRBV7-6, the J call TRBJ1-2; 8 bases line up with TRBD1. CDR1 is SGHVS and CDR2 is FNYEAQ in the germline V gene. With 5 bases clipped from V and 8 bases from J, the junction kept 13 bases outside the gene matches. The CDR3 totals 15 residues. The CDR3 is CASSPEGQGARGYTF. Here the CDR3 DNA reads TGTGCCAGCAGCCCAGAGGGGCAGGGGGCGAGGGGCTACACCTTC.

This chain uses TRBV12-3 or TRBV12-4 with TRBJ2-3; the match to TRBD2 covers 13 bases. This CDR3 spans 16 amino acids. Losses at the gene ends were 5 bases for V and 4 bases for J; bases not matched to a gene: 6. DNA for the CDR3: TGTGCCAGCAGTCAGTGGACTAGCGGGAGTGCAGATACGCAGTATTTT. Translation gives CASSQWTSGSADTQYF.

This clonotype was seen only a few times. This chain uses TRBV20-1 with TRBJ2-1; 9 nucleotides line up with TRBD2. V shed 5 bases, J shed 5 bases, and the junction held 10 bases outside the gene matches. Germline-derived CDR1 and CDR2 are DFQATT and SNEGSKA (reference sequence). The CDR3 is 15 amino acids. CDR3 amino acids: CSARPGGRVNNEQFF. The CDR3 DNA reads TGCAGTGCTCGGCCTGGCGGGAGGGTAAACAATGAGCAGTTCTTC.

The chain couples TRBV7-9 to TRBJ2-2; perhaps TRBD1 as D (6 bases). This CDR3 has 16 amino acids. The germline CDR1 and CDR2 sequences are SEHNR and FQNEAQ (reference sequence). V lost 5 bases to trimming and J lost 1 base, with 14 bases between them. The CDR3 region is CASSGRTVRNTGELFF. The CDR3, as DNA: TGTGCCAGCAGCGGACGGACAGTAAGGAACACCGGGGAGCTGTTTTTT.

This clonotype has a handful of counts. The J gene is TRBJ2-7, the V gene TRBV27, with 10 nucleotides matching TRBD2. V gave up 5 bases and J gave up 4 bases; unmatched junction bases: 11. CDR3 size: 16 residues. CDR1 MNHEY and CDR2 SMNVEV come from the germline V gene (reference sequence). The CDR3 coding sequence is TGTGCCAGCAGTCCCTCGGGCAGCGGGAGGGCTTACGAGCAGTACGTC. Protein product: CASSPSGSGRAYEQYV.

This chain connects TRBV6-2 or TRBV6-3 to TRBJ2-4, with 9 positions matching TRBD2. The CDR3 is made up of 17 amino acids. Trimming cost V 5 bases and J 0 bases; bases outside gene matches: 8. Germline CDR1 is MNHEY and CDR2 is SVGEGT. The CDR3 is CASSAILAGLAKNIQYF. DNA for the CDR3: TGTGCCAGCAGTGCCATACTAGCGGGCTTAGCCAAAAACATTCAGTACTTC.

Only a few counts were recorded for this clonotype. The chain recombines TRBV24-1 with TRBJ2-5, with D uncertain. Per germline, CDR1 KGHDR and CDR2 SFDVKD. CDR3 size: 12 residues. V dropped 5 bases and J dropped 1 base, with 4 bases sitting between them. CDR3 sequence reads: CATSGSQETQYF. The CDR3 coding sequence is TGTGCCACCAGTGGCAGCCAAGAGACCCAGTACTTC.

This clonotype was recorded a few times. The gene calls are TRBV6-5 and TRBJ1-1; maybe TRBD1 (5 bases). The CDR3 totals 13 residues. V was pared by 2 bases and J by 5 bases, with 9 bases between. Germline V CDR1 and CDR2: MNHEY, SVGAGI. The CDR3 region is CASSYLQGTEAFF. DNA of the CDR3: TGTGCCAGCAGTTACCTTCAGGGTACTGAAGCTTTCTTT.

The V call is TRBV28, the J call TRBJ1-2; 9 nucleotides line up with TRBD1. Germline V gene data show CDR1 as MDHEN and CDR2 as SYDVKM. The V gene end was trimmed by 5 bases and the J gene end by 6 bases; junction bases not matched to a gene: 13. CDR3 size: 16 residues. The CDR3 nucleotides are TGTGCCAGCAGTCCGCATAATACAGGGGGCAGGAATGGCTACACCTTC. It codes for CASSPHNTGGRNGYTF.

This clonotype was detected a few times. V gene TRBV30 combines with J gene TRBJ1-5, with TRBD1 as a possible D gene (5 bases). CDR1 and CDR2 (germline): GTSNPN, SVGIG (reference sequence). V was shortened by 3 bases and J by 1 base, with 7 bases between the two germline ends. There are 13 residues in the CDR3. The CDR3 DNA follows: TGTGCCTGGAGCCAGGGAAGCAATCAGCCCCAGCATTTT. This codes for CAWSQGSNQPQHF.

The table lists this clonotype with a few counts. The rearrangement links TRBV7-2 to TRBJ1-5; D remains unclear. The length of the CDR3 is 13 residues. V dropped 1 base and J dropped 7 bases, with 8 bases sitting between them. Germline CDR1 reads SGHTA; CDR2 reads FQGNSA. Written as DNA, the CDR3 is TGTGCCAGCAGCTTAGTTCGGGTCCAGCCCCAGCATTTT. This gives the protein CASSLVRVQPQHF.

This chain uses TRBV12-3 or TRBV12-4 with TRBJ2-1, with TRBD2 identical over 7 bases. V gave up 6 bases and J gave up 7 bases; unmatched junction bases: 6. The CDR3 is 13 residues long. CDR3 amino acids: CASRREHKNEQFF. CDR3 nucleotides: TGTGCCAGCAGGCGGGAGCATAAGAATGAGCAGTTCTTC.

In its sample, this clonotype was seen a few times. The CDR3 nucleotides are TGTGCCAGCAGCCAAGATGGGGCTAGCGGGAGGCCGGGAGATACGCAGTATTTT. This encodes CASSQDGASGRPGDTQYF. The V call is TRBV4-2, the J call TRBJ2-3; 11 bases are shared with TRBD2. The CDR3 consists of 18 residues. J lost 5 bases, V lost 0 bases, and 10 bases had no gene match. Germline values: CDR1 LGHNA, CDR2 YNFKEQ.

CDR3: CASSPRQGASGSYNEQFF. CDR3 nucleotide sequence: TGTGCCAGCTCACCGAGACAGGGGGCCTCAGGCTCCTACAATGAGCAGTTCTTC. This sequence joins TRBV18 and TRBJ2-1; 10 positions match TRBD1. V gave up 3 bases and J gave up 0 bases; unmatched junction bases: 8. Looked up from germline, CDR1 is KGHSH and CDR2 is LQKENI. There are 18 residues in the CDR3.

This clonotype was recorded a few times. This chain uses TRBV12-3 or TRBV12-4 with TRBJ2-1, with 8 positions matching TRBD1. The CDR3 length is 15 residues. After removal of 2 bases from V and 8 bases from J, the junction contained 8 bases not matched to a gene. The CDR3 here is CASSLRTGISYEQFF. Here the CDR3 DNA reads TGTGCCAGCAGTTTAAGGACAGGGATCTCTTATGAGCAGTTCTTC.

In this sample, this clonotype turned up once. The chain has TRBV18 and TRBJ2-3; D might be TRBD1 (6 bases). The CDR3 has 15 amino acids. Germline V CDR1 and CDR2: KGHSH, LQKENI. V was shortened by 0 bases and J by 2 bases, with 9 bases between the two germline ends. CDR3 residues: CASSPPDSFTDTQYF. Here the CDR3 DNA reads TGTGCCAGCTCACCACCGGACAGTTTCACAGATACGCAGTATTTT.

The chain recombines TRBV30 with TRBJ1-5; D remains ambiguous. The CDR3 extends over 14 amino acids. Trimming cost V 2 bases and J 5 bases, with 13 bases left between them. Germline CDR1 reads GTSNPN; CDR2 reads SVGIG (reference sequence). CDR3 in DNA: TGTGCCTGGAGTTTCACCCGATCGGATCAGCCCCAGCATTTT. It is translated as CAWSFTRSDQPQHF.

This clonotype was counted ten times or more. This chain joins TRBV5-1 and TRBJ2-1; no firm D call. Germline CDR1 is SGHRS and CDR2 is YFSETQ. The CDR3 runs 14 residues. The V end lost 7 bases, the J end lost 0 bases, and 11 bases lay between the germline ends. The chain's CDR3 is CASSAASSYNEQFF. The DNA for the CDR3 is TGCGCCAGCTCGGCGGCTAGCTCCTACAATGAGCAGTTCTTC.

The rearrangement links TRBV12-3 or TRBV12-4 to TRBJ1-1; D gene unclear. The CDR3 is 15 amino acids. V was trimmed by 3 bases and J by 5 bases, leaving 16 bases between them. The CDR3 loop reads CASSFPRTLGTEAFF. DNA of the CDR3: TGTGCCAGCAGTTTCCCAAGGACTTTGGGGACTGAAGCTTTCTTT.

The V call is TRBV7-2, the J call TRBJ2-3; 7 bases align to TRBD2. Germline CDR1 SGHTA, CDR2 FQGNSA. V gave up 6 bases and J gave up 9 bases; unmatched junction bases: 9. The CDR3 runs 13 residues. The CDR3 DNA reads TGTGCCAGCAGACGAATCAGCGGGACCACGCAGTATTTT. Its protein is CASRRISGTTQYF.

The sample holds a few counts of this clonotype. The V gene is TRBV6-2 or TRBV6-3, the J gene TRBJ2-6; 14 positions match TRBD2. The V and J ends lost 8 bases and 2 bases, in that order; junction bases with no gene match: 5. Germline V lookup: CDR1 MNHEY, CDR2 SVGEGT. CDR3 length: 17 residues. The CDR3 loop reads CASRTSGRPPGANVLTF. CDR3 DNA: TGTGCCAGCCGGACTAGCGGGAGGCCCCCTGGGGCCAACGTCCTGACTTTC.

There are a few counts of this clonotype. The CDR3 sequence: CSVPKFGAGRSTDTQYF. The CDR3 nucleotides are TGCAGCGTCCCTAAGTTCGGTGCGGGTAGATCCACAGATACGCAGTATTTT. The V and J genes are TRBV29-1 and TRBJ2-3, with D possibly matching TRBD2 (5 bases). Germline-derived CDR1 and CDR2 are SQVTM and ANQGSEA. V dropped 6 bases and J dropped 2 bases, with 24 bases sitting between them. The CDR3 covers 17 residues.

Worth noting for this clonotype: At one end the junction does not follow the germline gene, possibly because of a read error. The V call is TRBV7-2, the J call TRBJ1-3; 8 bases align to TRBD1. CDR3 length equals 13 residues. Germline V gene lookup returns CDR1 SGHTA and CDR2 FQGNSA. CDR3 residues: CASKDRAGNTVYF. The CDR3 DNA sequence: TGTGCCAGCAAGGACAGGGCTGGAAACACCGTATATTTT.

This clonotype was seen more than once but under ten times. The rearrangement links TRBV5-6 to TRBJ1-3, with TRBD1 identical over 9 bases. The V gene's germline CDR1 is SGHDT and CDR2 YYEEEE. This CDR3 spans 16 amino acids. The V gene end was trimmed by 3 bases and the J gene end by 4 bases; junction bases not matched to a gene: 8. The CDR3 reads CASSSIRQGVGNTIYF. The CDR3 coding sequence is TGTGCCAGCAGCTCGATTAGACAGGGGGTCGGAAACACCATATATTTT. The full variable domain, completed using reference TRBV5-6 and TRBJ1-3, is DAGVTQSPTHLIKTRGQQVTLRCSPKSGHDTVSWYQQALGQGPQFIFQYYEEEERQRGNFPDRFSGHQFPNYSSELNVNALLLGDSALYLCASSSIRQGVGNTIYFGEGSWLTVV.

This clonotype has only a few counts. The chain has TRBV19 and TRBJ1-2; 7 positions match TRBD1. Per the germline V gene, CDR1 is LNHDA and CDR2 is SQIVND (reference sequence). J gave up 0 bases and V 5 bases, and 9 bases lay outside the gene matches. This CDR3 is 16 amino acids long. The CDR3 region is CASSPVGQMSNYGYTF. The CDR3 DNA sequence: TGTGCCAGTAGTCCGGTGGGACAGATGTCTAACTATGGCTACACCTTC.